The 6 T cell receptor beta chains below come from one sample, sequenced in a study of blood T cell repertoires in COVID-19. Sequencing was performed with immunoSEQ multiplex PCR; in TCRdb, only in-frame clones are kept and a portion is missing. Here the sample spans 150,000 to 200,000 clones, around 86% being singletons. The sample consisted of peripheral blood. The receptor source for this set is a woman in her twenties or thirties with active or convalescent COVID-19.

This chain links TRBV2 with TRBJ1-4; D unresolved. The germline CDR1 and CDR2 sequences are SNHLY and FYNNEI. The CDR3 is 14 residues long. V lost 5 bases, J lost 0 bases, and 7 bases lay in between. CDR3 DNA sequence: TGTGCCAGCAGTACGGAGACAACTAATGAAAAACTGTTTTTT. Translated, it gives CASSTETTNEKLFF.

Only one count was recorded for this clone. The gene calls are TRBV4-1 and TRBJ1-1; D perhaps matches TRBD1 (6 bases). V gave up 2 bases and J gave up 0 bases, with 13 bases separating them. This CDR3 is built from 16 residues. Germline CDR1 and CDR2: MGHRA and YSYEKL. The CDR3, as DNA: TGCGCCAGCAGCCAACCCGGGACAACCATGAACACTGAAGCTTTCTTT. This translates into CASSQPGTTMNTEAFF.

This chain joins TRBV28 and TRBJ2-1, with 14 bases aligning to TRBD2. Losses at the gene ends were 6 bases for V and 9 bases for J; bases not matched to a gene: 7. CDR3 length: 15 amino acids. The V gene's germline CDR1 is MDHEN and CDR2 SYDVKM. The DNA for the CDR3 is TGTGCCAGCAGACCCGGGACTAGCGGGAGAGTTGAGCAGTTCTTC. Translation gives CASRPGTSGRVEQFF.

The J gene is TRBJ1-5, the V gene TRBV19, with TRBD1 as a possible D gene (5 bases). With 4 bases removed from V and 1 base from J, the gap between germline ends came to 11 bases. CDR3 length: 15 residues. CDR1 is LNHDA and CDR2 is SQIVND in the germline V gene (reference sequence). For the CDR3, the DNA is TGTGCCAGTAGTAGCCTAGGGGTAAGCAATCAGCCCCAGCATTTT. Protein: CASSSLGVSNQPQHF.

This chain joins TRBV27 and TRBJ1-5; unclear D gene. CDR3 size: 16 residues. The ends were cut back, 1 base at V and 3 bases at J, with 13 bases in the middle. Germline V gene data show CDR1 as MNHEY and CDR2 as SMNVEV (reference sequence). The CDR3 here is CASSLLGGRDNQPQHF. CDR3 DNA sequence: TGTGCCAGCAGTTTATTGGGAGGACGAGACAATCAGCCCCAGCATTTT.

The rearrangement uses TRBV7-8 and TRBJ1-1; D is uncertain. With 5 bases removed from V and 0 bases from J, the gap between germline ends came to 13 bases. The CDR3 has 15 residues. Germline V gives CDR1 SGHVS, CDR2 FQNEAQ. CDR3 sequence reads: CASSVKRVLNTEAFF. The CDR3 DNA sequence: TGTGCCAGCAGCGTGAAGAGAGTACTGAACACTGAAGCTTTCTTT.